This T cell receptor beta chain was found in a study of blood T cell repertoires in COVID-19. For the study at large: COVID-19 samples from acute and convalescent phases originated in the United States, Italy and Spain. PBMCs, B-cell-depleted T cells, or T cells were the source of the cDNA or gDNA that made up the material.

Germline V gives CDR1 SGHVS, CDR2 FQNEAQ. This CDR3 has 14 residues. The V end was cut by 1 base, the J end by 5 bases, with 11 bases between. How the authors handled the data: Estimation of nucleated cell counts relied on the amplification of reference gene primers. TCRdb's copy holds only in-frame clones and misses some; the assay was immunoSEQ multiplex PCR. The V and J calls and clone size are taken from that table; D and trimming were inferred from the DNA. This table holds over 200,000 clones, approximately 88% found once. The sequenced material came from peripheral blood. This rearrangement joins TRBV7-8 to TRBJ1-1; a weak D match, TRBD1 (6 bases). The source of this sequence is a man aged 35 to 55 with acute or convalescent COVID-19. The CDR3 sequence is CASSLEGGITEAFF. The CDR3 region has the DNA TGTGCCAGCAGCTTAGAGGGGGGGATTACTGAAGCTTTCTTT. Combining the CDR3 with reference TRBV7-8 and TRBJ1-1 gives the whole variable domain GAGVSQSPRYKVAKRGQDVALRCDPISGHVSLFWYQQALGQGPEFLTYFQNEAQLDKSGLPSDRFFAERPEGSVSTLKIQRTQQEDSAVYLCASSLEGGITEAFFGQGTRLTVV.